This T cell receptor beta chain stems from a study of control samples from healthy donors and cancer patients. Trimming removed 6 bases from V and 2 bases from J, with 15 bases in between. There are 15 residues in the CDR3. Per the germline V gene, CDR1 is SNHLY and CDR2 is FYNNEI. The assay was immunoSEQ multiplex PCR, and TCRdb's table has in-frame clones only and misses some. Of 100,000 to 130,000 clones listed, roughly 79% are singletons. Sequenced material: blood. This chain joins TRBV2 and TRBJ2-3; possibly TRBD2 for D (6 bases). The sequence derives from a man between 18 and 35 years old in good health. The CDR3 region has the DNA TGTGCCAGCAGCCGGGACTCCGAATACACAGATACGCAGTATTTT. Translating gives CASSRDSEYTDTQYF. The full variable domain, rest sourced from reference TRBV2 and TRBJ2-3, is EPEVTQTPSHQVTQMGQEVILRCVPISNHLYFYWYRQILGQKVEFLVSFYNNEISEKSEIFDDQFSVERPDGSNFTLKIRSTKLEDSAMYFCASSRDSEYTDTQYFGPGTRLTVL.